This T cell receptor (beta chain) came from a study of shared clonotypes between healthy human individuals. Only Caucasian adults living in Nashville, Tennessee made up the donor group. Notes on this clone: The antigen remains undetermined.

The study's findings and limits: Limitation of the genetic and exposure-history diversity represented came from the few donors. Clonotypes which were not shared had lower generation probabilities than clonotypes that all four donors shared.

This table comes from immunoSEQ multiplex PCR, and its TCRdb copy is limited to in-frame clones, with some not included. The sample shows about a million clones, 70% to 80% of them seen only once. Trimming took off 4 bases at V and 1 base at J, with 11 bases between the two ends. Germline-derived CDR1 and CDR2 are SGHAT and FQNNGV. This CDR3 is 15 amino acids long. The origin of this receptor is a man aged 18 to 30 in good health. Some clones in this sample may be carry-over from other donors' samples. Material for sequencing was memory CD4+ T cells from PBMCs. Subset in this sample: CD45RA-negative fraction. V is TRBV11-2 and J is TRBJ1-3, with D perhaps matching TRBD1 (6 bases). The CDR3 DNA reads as TGTGCCAGCAGCTCACTACAGGGATCTGGAAACACCATATATTTT. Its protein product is CASSSLQGSGNTIYF.